This T cell receptor beta chain was observed in a study of T cells expressing NK-cell markers. Study observations and caveats: Certain NKG2C+ T cell clones were expanded, and their HCMV specificity remained unclear. Dominant NKG2C+ clonotypes in 6 or 7 donors made up roughly 1.0-8% of CD8+ T cells.

The germline V gene has CDR1 SNHLY and CDR2 FYNNEI. CDR3 size: 12 residues. One entry per CDR3 protein, without DNA, is what TCRdb gives after re-calling the 5' RACE reads. The sample spans about 460,000 distinct CDR3 sequences; the ten largest clones claim over 1.1%. Concerning this clonotype itself: Antigen specificity is unknown.

The rearrangement links TRBV2 to TRBJ1-3; TCRdb designates TRBD1, a call that cannot be tested without DNA. Sequenced material: blood T cells: a sorted CD56 or NKG2C T cell subset, CD4+ or CD8+ T cells, or bulk PBMC T cells (not recorded which). This receptor was obtained from a woman in her forties or fifties in good health. The CDR3 here is CASSGGGNTIYF.